One sample yielded the 2 T cell receptor beta chains listed below, sequenced in a study of T cell responses to AZD1222 COVID-19 vaccine. Produced via immunoSEQ multiplex PCR; TCRdb's table is partial and in-frame only. The table lists about 180,000 clones, about 91% of them singletons. The sequenced sample was peripheral blood, obtained on day 0 of AZD1222 vaccination. These receptors originate from an adult in good health.

CDR3 in amino acids: CASSIGPSGYGYTF. The CDR3 nucleotides are TGTGCCAGTAGTATCGGCCCTTCGGGCTATGGCTACACCTTC. V is TRBV19 and J is TRBJ1-2, with unresolved D. Germline CDR1 and CDR2: LNHDA and SQIVND (reference sequence). The CDR3 length is 14 residues. The ends were cut back, 3 bases at V and 4 bases at J, with 12 bases in the middle.

V gene TRBV5-1 combines with J gene TRBJ1-5; D remains ambiguous. The CDR3 is 14 amino acids. CDR1 is SGHRS and CDR2 is YFSETQ in the germline V gene. V lost 5 bases and J 8 bases, leaving 17 bases between the germline ends. CDR3 loop: CASSRSPNQEPQHF. In DNA, the CDR3 is TGCGCCAGCAGTCGGTCCCCTAATCAAGAGCCCCAGCATTTT.